The next 4 T cell receptor beta chains were all read from a single sample in a study of blood T cell repertoires in COVID-19. Data came from immunoSEQ multiplex PCR; TCRdb stores just in-frame clones and leaves some out. Of roughly 500,000 clones in the sample, approximately 91% are singletons; the top ten hold roughly 8.5%. Sequencing was carried out using PBMCs or T cells enriched from blood (not recorded which). The receptors shown here come from a woman aged 55-70 years who had recovered from COVID-19.

CDR3: CASSAPGTSASYEQYF. In DNA, the CDR3 is TGTGCCAGCAGCGCCCCCGGGACTAGCGCCTCCTACGAGCAGTACTTC. The chain employs TRBV11-2 and TRBJ2-7; the match to TRBD2 covers 10 bases. Trimming took 5 bases from V and 0 from J; bases not matched to a gene: 7. The CDR3 runs 16 residues. Germline loops: CDR1 SGHAT, CDR2 FQNNGV.

The chain uses TRBV7-8 and TRBJ1-1; D not certain. V lost 5 bases to trimming and J lost 1 base, with 11 bases between them. Germline assignment: CDR1 SGHVS and CDR2 FQNEAQ. The CDR3 is 14 amino acids. Here the CDR3 reads CASSPPTGNTEAFF. In nucleotides, the CDR3 is TGTGCCAGCAGCCCGCCGACGGGGAACACTGAAGCTTTCTTT.

The chain is built from TRBV15 and TRBJ2-1; 15 bases are shared with TRBD2. The germline V gene has CDR1 LNHNV and CDR2 YYDKDF (reference sequence). The trim removed 5 bases at V and 6 bases at J, leaving 8 bases unmatched. The CDR3 spans 17 residues. The CDR3 nucleotides read TGTGCCACCAGCCCGGGACTAGCGGGGGGAGGAGGCAATGAGCAGTTCTTC. This codes for CATSPGLAGGGGNEQFF.

On this clone itself: Other DNA sequences in this sample translate to the same CDR3. The CDR3 is CASSETSGGSYNEQFF. CDR3 nucleotides: TGCGCCAGCAGCGAGACTAGCGGGGGGTCGTACAATGAGCAGTTCTTC. V gene TRBV10-2 combines with J gene TRBJ2-1, with 13 bases that match TRBD2. J lost 4 bases, V lost 6 bases, and 6 bases had no gene match. The V gene's germline CDR1 is WSHSY and CDR2 SAAADI. The length of the CDR3 is 16 residues.